This is a list of T cell receptor beta chains from one sample in a study of T-cell reconstitution after alpha-beta-depleted transplantation in children. TCRdb reanalysed the PCR reads using MiXCR and keeps one entry per CDR3 protein. Of 200,000 to 300,000 distinct CDR3 sequences in the sample, around 25% are singletons; the top ten hold 4% to 6%. The material sequenced was PBMCs, mostly from graft donor cells, taken 360 days after TCRalphabeta/CD19-depleted stem cell transplant. The source of these receptors is a female patient younger than 10 who had a stem cell transplant for congenital amegakaryocytic thrombocytopenia, so the T cells may come from the graft donor. Both conserved end residues are part of each CDR3. The D gene is left open where the match is weak. Size is omitted from some rows. Given values are once, few, many or a class for expanded clones.

clone_size j_call v_call d_call cdr3_nt cdr3_aa
. TRBJ1-1 TRBV29-1 . TGCAGCGTTGTGGGTTTCAGCATCCAGAACACTGAAGCTTTCTTT CSVVGFSIQNTEAFF
many TRBJ2-7 TRBV12-3/TRBV12-4 . TGTGCCAGCAGTTTGGTCTACAGCTCCTACGAGCAGTACTTC CASSLVYSSYEQYF
few TRBJ2-7 TRBV7-2 TRBD1 TGTGCCAGCAGCCCCGTAGTGGGGACAGCATACGAGCAGTACTTC CASSPVVGTAYEQYF
. TRBJ2-1 TRBV28 TRBD2 TGTGCCAGCAGCCCGTTGAGCGGGGGGGCGAATGAGCAGTTCTTC CASSPLSGGANEQFF
many TRBJ1-2 TRBV12-3/TRBV12-4 . TGTGCCAGCAGTCTACAGGGAGAGTATGGCTACACCTTC CASSLQGEYGYTF
. TRBJ2-5 TRBV27 . TGTGCCAGCAGGGACAGACGAATGGAGACCCAGTACTTC CASRDRRMETQYF
many TRBJ1-3 TRBV4-1 . TGCGCCAGCAGCCAAGTGGGAAACACCATATATTTT CASSQVGNTIYF
. TRBJ2-1 TRBV11-2 . TGTGCCAGCAGCTCGCGTTCGACGGTCAATGAGCAGTTCTTC CASSSRSTVNEQFF
few TRBJ2-5 TRBV12-3/TRBV12-4 TRBD1 TGTGCCAGCAGGGACAGGGTTATAGAGACCCAGTACTTC CASRDRVIETQYF
. TRBJ1-6 TRBV6-1 . TGTGCCAGCTCGCGGCAGGCGAATTCACCCCTCCACTTT CASSRQANSPLHF
few TRBJ2-7 TRBV14 TRBD1 TGTGCCAGCAGCCAAGTTCCGGGACAGGGGGCTTTGGAGCAGTACTTC CASSQVPGQGALEQYF
. TRBJ1-5 TRBV12-3/TRBV12-4 . TGTGCCAGCAGTTTATTGGGACTCGGGGATCAGCCCCAGCATTTT CASSLLGLGDQPQHF
. TRBJ2-5 TRBV28 . TGTGCCAGCAGTCCCGTGGGCCCCAAAGAGATCCAGTACTTC CASSPVGPKEIQYF
. TRBJ1-1 TRBV29-1 . TGCAGCGTTGAAGATCTCATGAACACTGTAGCTTTCTTT CSVEDLMNTVAFF
once TRBJ1-5 TRBV6-2/TRBV6-3 TRBD1 TGTGCCAGCAGGCGAGACAGGGGGCGGCCTTACAATCAGCCCCAGCATTTT CASRRDRGRPYNQPQHF
. TRBJ2-1 TRBV12-3/TRBV12-4 TRBD1 TGTGCCAGCAGTTCCCGATCTCTGACAGGGGTCGATGAGCAGTTCTTC CASSSRSLTGVDEQFF
. TRBJ1-1 TRBV7-2 . TGTGCCAGCAGCTTAGGACCCCAGCTGAACACTGAAGCTTTCTTT CASSLGPQLNTEAFF
many TRBJ2-4 TRBV12-3/TRBV12-4 . TGTGCCAGCAGTAGGGGGACGGAAAACATTCAGTACTTC CASSRGTENIQYF
few TRBJ2-3 TRBV25-1 . TGTGCCAGCAGTTCCAGCCTAGCAAGAGATACGCAGTATTTT CASSSSLARDTQYF
. TRBJ2-3 TRBV2 . TGTGCCAGCCATCAACTAGCTCTGGCAGATACGCAGTATTTT CASHQLALADTQYF
. TRBJ2-4 TRBV5-4 . TGTGCCAGCAGCTTGGGCCCAGGCCCCAAAAACATTCAGTACTTC CASSLGPGPKNIQYF
. TRBJ2-3 TRBV5-1 TRBD1 TGCGCCAGCCGTGAGGGACAGTACACAGATACGCAGTATTTT CASREGQYTDTQYF
. TRBJ2-3 TRBV7-8 . TGTGCCAGCAGCTTAGGAGGGAGGGGACACCTCACAGATACGCAGTATTTT CASSLGGRGHLTDTQYF
many TRBJ1-6 TRBV12-3/TRBV12-4 . TGTGCCAGCAGTTTCGGGAAGGGATGCTCACCCCTCCACTTT CASSFGKGCSPLHF
. TRBJ2-7 TRBV10-3 TRBD1 TGTGCCATCAGTGGGGCAAACAGGGGCCGGGAGCAGTACTTC CAISGANRGREQYF
few TRBJ1-2 TRBV5-1 . TGCGCCAGCAATCCCTTTGGGGGGGATGGCTACACCTTC CASNPFGGDGYTF
. TRBJ1-3 TRBV10-3 . TGTGCCATCAGTGAATCCAGGGTAGCTGGAAACACCATATATTTT CAISESRVAGNTIYF
few TRBJ2-2 TRBV27 . TGTGCCAGCAGTTTGGAACGGGGCTCGCACACCGGGGAGCTGTTTTTT CASSLERGSHTGELFF
few TRBJ2-7 TRBV20-1 TRBD2 TGCAGTGCTACCGGGACTAGCGGGATTCTCGACCCCTACGAGCAGTACTTC CSATGTSGILDPYEQYF
few TRBJ1-1 TRBV3-1 TRBD1 TGTGCCAGCAGCCAAGGATTAGGGGGCGCTGAAGCTTTCTTT CASSQGLGGAEAFF
. TRBJ2-3 TRBV5-1 . TGCGCCAGCAGCTACTTCTTGGCTATATTCACAGATACGCAGTATTTT CASSYFLAIFTDTQYF
. TRBJ1-1 TRBV18 . TGTGCCAGCTCACCACCGTTAATAGGGGCGAGGAGTGAAGCTTTCTTT CASSPPLIGARSEAFF
. TRBJ1-5 TRBV5-6 . TGTGCCAGCAGCTTGGGCCCACTTCGCAATCAGCCCCAGCATTTT CASSLGPLRNQPQHF
. TRBJ1-1 TRBV29-1 . TGCAGCGGGAGACCGGGACAAAACACTGAAGCTTTCTTT CSGRPGQNTEAFF
few TRBJ1-2 TRBV12-3/TRBV12-4 . TGTGCCAGCAGTCAGTCCACCGGGGGAAATGGCTACACCTTC CASSQSTGGNGYTF
. TRBJ2-3 TRBV9 TRBD1 TGTGCCAGCAGCGTAGGGACAGGGGAAACAGATACGCAGTATTTT CASSVGTGETDTQYF